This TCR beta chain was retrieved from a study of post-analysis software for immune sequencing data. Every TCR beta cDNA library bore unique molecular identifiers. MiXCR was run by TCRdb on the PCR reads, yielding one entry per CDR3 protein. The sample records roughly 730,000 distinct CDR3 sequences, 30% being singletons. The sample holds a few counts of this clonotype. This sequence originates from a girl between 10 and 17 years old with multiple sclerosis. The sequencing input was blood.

The CDR3 reads CASRPVGDGSKNIQYF. The CDR3 bases are TGCGCCAGCAGACCTGTAGGGGATGGATCCAAAAACATTCAGTACTTC. The chain links TRBV4-1 to TRBJ2-4; tentatively, D is TRBD1 (5 bases). The germline gives CDR1 MGHRA, CDR2 YSYEKL. The length of the CDR3 is 16 residues. V was clipped by 6 bases and J by 2 bases, with 17 bases between them.